The rows below give T cell receptor beta chains drawn from one sample of a study of early T cells in non-severe SARS-CoV-2 infection. TCRdb called the 5' RACE reads again in MiXCR, with one record for every CDR3 protein. In the table there are 70,000 or so distinct CDR3 sequences, 11% of which are singletons. The material sequenced was whole blood. The receptors were gathered from an adult who was a healthcare worker with PCR-confirmed SARS-CoV-2 infection or an uninfected control (not recorded which). CDR3s include the opening cysteine and the closing phenylalanine or tryptophan. A D gene is named only where the DNA matches it firmly. Size values are once, few and many counts, or a class for expanded clones, and some rows have none.

J gene: TRBJ1-5; clone size: NA; D gene: NA; V gene: TRBV20-1; CDR3 protein: CSARDSNQPQHF; CDR3 DNA: TGCAGTGCTCGAGATAGCAATCAGCCCCAGCATTTT
J gene: TRBJ2-1; clone size: NA; D gene: TRBD2; V gene: TRBV11-3; CDR3 protein: CASSYGTSGEQFF; CDR3 DNA: TGTGCCAGCAGCTACGGGACTAGCGGAGAGCAGTTCTTC
J gene: TRBJ2-5; clone size: NA; D gene: NA; V gene: TRBV7-9; CDR3 protein: CASSLGGRQTQYF; CDR3 DNA: TGTGCCAGCAGCTTAGGGGGCAGACAGACCCAGTACTTC
J gene: TRBJ2-1; clone size: few; D gene: TRBD2; V gene: TRBV4-1; CDR3 protein: CASSQKTSSVNEQFF; CDR3 DNA: TGCGCCAGCAGCCAGAAGACTAGCTCGGTCAATGAGCAGTTCTTC
J gene: TRBJ2-1; clone size: NA; D gene: TRBD2; V gene: TRBV15; CDR3 protein: CATSREAVLAGDWNEQFF; CDR3 DNA: TGTGCCACCAGCAGGGAAGCAGTATTGGCGGGAGATTGGAATGAGCAGTTCTTC
J gene: TRBJ2-7; clone size: NA; D gene: NA; V gene: TRBV28; CDR3 protein: CASSFSAQTYEQYF; CDR3 DNA: TGTGCCAGCAGTTTCTCGGCCCAGACCTACGAGCAGTACTTC
J gene: TRBJ1-5; clone size: NA; D gene: NA; V gene: TRBV15; CDR3 protein: CATSRGVSNQPQHF; CDR3 DNA: TGTGCCACCAGCAGAGGGGTGAGCAATCAGCCCCAGCATTTT
J gene: TRBJ2-1; clone size: NA; D gene: TRBD2; V gene: TRBV5-4; CDR3 protein: CASSFLAGGNEQFF; CDR3 DNA: TGTGCCAGCAGCTTCCTAGCGGGAGGCAATGAGCAGTTCTTC
J gene: TRBJ2-7; clone size: many; D gene: TRBD2; V gene: TRBV12-3/TRBV12-4; CDR3 protein: CASSFVAGGEQYF; CDR3 DNA: TGTGCCAGCAGTTTTGTAGCGGGAGGGGAGCAGTACTTC
J gene: TRBJ2-7; clone size: many; D gene: NA; V gene: TRBV11-2; CDR3 protein: CASSYSSYEQYF; CDR3 DNA: TGTGCCAGCAGCTACAGCTCCTACGAGCAGTACTTC
J gene: TRBJ2-7; clone size: NA; D gene: NA; V gene: TRBV12-3/TRBV12-4; CDR3 protein: CASSGGLSEQYF; CDR3 DNA: TGTGCCAGCAGTGGGGGTTTGAGCGAGCAGTACTTC
J gene: TRBJ2-7; clone size: many; D gene: TRBD2; V gene: TRBV12-3/TRBV12-4; CDR3 protein: CASSLTSGTSYEQYF; CDR3 DNA: TGTGCCAGCAGTTTAACTAGCGGCACCTCCTACGAGCAGTACTTC
J gene: TRBJ2-5; clone size: NA; D gene: NA; V gene: TRBV7-2; CDR3 protein: CASSPRTVSRTQYF; CDR3 DNA: TGTGCCAGCAGCCCGAGGACGGTCTCCAGGACCCAGTACTTC
J gene: TRBJ1-1; clone size: NA; D gene: NA; V gene: TRBV7-9; CDR3 protein: CASSHTGNTEAFF; CDR3 DNA: TGTGCCAGCAGCCACACAGGGAACACTGAAGCTTTCTTT
J gene: TRBJ2-3; clone size: NA; D gene: TRBD2; V gene: TRBV28; CDR3 protein: CASSPASGRGPDTQYF; CDR3 DNA: TGTGCCAGCAGCCCTGCTAGCGGGAGAGGGCCAGATACGCAGTATTTT
J gene: TRBJ2-5; clone size: few; D gene: NA; V gene: TRBV6-1; CDR3 protein: CASSEVGGGETQYF; CDR3 DNA: TGTGCCAGCAGTGAAGTAGGGGGGGGAGAGACCCAGTACTTC
J gene: TRBJ2-7; clone size: NA; D gene: TRBD1; V gene: TRBV6-5; CDR3 protein: CASSPGQAAEQYF; CDR3 DNA: TGTGCCAGCAGCCCCGGACAGGCCGCCGAGCAGTACTTC
J gene: TRBJ1-1; clone size: NA; D gene: TRBD1; V gene: TRBV4-1; CDR3 protein: CASSHERQGAPQAFF; CDR3 DNA: TGCGCCAGCAGCCACGAACGACAGGGGGCTCCCCAAGCTTTCTTT
J gene: TRBJ2-2; clone size: few; D gene: TRBD1; V gene: TRBV6-4; CDR3 protein: CASSDGPGQGTGELFF; CDR3 DNA: TGTGCCAGCAGTGACGGACCGGGACAGGGCACCGGGGAGCTGTTTTTT
J gene: TRBJ1-1; clone size: few; D gene: NA; V gene: TRBV11-2; CDR3 protein: CASSPGGGYTEAFF; CDR3 DNA: TGTGCCAGCAGCCCGGGCGGGGGCTACACTGAAGCTTTCTTT
J gene: TRBJ2-1; clone size: few; D gene: TRBD2; V gene: TRBV12-3/TRBV12-4; CDR3 protein: CATLARREQFF; CDR3 DNA: TGTGCCACACTAGCGCGGCGGGAGCAGTTCTTC
J gene: TRBJ2-3; clone size: many; D gene: TRBD2; V gene: TRBV20-1; CDR3 protein: CSARAGTSGEGDTQYF; CDR3 DNA: TGCAGTGCTAGAGCCGGAACTAGCGGCGAGGGAGATACGCAGTATTTT
J gene: TRBJ1-1; clone size: NA; D gene: NA; V gene: TRBV13; CDR3 protein: CASSSSSTAFF; CDR3 DNA: TGTGCCAGCAGCTCCAGTAGTACAGCTTTCTTT
J gene: TRBJ2-1; clone size: NA; D gene: NA; V gene: TRBV10-3; CDR3 protein: CAISSSENYNEQFF; CDR3 DNA: TGTGCCATCAGCTCTAGCGAGAATTACAATGAGCAGTTCTTC
J gene: TRBJ1-4; clone size: NA; D gene: TRBD1; V gene: TRBV20-1; CDR3 protein: CSAPGTGSEKLFF; CDR3 DNA: TGCAGTGCTCCGGGGACAGGGAGTGAAAAACTGTTTTTT
J gene: TRBJ2-7; clone size: few; D gene: TRBD2; V gene: TRBV27; CDR3 protein: CASAGGSGYEQYF; CDR3 DNA: TGTGCCAGCGCGGGTGGTAGCGGGTACGAGCAGTACTTC
J gene: TRBJ1-1; clone size: many; D gene: NA; V gene: TRBV5-5; CDR3 protein: CASSFSFFIQGPNTEAFF; CDR3 DNA: TGTGCCAGCAGCTTTTCATTTTTCATCCAGGGTCCAAACACTGAAGCTTTCTTT
J gene: TRBJ2-1; clone size: many; D gene: TRBD2; V gene: TRBV11-2; CDR3 protein: CASSSTSGRSNEQFF; CDR3 DNA: TGTGCCAGCAGCTCAACTAGCGGGAGGTCGAATGAGCAGTTCTTC
J gene: TRBJ2-7; clone size: many; D gene: TRBD2; V gene: TRBV7-9; CDR3 protein: CASSLDYGAGGAYEQYF; CDR3 DNA: TGTGCCAGCAGCTTAGATTATGGGGCGGGAGGTGCCTACGAGCAGTACTTC
J gene: TRBJ1-1; clone size: few; D gene: NA; V gene: TRBV5-1; CDR3 protein: CASSRGLGTEAFF; CDR3 DNA: TGCGCCAGCTCTCGGGGGCTTGGCACTGAAGCTTTCTTT
J gene: TRBJ2-7; clone size: NA; D gene: NA; V gene: TRBV25-1; CDR3 protein: CASSESRAGVAEQYF; CDR3 DNA: TGTGCCAGCAGTGAATCAAGGGCAGGGGTTGCCGAGCAGTACTTC
J gene: TRBJ2-5; clone size: NA; D gene: NA; V gene: TRBV12-3/TRBV12-4; CDR3 protein: CASSLSGWEETQYF; CDR3 DNA: TGTGCCAGCAGTTTATCGGGCTGGGAAGAGACCCAGTACTTC
J gene: TRBJ1-1; clone size: NA; D gene: TRBD1; V gene: TRBV7-9; CDR3 protein: CASSPQPGQGKGNTEAFF; CDR3 DNA: TGTGCCAGCAGCCCACAACCGGGACAGGGGAAGGGGAACACTGAAGCTTTCTTT
J gene: TRBJ2-1; clone size: few; D gene: NA; V gene: TRBV9; CDR3 protein: CASSGGSEEQFF; CDR3 DNA: TGTGCCAGCAGCGGTGGAAGCGAGGAGCAGTTCTTC
J gene: TRBJ1-1; clone size: many; D gene: NA; V gene: TRBV20-1; CDR3 protein: CSARRNTEAFF; CDR3 DNA: TGCAGTGCTAGAAGGAACACTGAAGCTTTCTTT
J gene: TRBJ1-4; clone size: few; D gene: NA; V gene: TRBV9; CDR3 protein: CASSVGPAGEKLFF; CDR3 DNA: TGTGCCAGCAGCGTAGGACCGGCGGGGGAAAAACTGTTTTTT
J gene: TRBJ1-1; clone size: NA; D gene: NA; V gene: TRBV7-9; CDR3 protein: CASSGNRAPSTEAFF; CDR3 DNA: TGTGCCAGCAGCGGGAACCGGGCTCCGAGCACTGAAGCTTTCTTT
J gene: TRBJ2-1; clone size: many; D gene: NA; V gene: TRBV2; CDR3 protein: CASSEQGPYNEQFF; CDR3 DNA: TGTGCCAGCAGTGAACAAGGACCCTACAATGAGCAGTTCTTC
J gene: TRBJ2-3; clone size: medium-sized; D gene: NA; V gene: TRBV7-9; CDR3 protein: CASTKKTNPGDTQYF; CDR3 DNA: TGTGCCAGCACCAAAAAGACTAACCCGGGAGATACGCAGTATTTT
J gene: TRBJ2-7; clone size: many; D gene: NA; V gene: TRBV5-1; CDR3 protein: CASSLEGISSYEQYF; CDR3 DNA: TGCGCCAGCAGCTTGGAAGGGATTAGCTCCTACGAGCAGTACTTC
J gene: TRBJ2-7; clone size: NA; D gene: NA; V gene: TRBV6-2/TRBV6-3; CDR3 protein: CASSYSTLTASAFYEQYF; CDR3 DNA: TGTGCCAGCAGTTACTCGACCCTCACAGCCTCAGCGTTCTACGAGCAGTACTTC
J gene: TRBJ2-5; clone size: NA; D gene: NA; V gene: TRBV7-9; CDR3 protein: CASSFPRDNDQETQYF; CDR3 DNA: TGTGCCAGCAGCTTTCCTAGGGACAACGACCAAGAGACCCAGTACTTC
J gene: TRBJ2-3; clone size: NA; D gene: NA; V gene: TRBV15; CDR3 protein: CATSRGPRADTQYF; CDR3 DNA: TGTGCCACCAGCAGAGGGCCCCGGGCAGATACGCAGTATTTT
J gene: TRBJ1-6; clone size: NA; D gene: TRBD1; V gene: TRBV20-1; CDR3 protein: CSARDRNSPPHF; CDR3 DNA: TGCAGTGCCCGGGACAGGAATTCACCCCCCCACTTT
J gene: TRBJ2-3; clone size: few; D gene: TRBD2; V gene: TRBV10-3; CDR3 protein: CAISVGRFTDTQYF; CDR3 DNA: TGTGCCATCAGTGTCGGGAGGTTTACGGATACGCAGTATTTT